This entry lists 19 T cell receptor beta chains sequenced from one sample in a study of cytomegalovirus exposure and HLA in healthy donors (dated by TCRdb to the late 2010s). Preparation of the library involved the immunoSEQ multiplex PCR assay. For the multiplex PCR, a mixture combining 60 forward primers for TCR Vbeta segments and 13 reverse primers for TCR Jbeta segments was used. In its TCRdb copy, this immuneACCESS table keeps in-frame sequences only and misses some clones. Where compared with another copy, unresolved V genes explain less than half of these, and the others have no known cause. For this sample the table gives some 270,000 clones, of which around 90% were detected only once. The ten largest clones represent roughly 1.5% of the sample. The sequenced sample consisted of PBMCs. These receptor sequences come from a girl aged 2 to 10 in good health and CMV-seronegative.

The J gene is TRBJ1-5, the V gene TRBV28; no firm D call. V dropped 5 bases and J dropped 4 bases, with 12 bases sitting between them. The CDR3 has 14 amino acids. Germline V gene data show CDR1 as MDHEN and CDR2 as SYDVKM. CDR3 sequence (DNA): TGTGCCAGCAGTATTATGCAGTCGAATCAGCCCCAGCATTTT. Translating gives CASSIMQSNQPQHF.

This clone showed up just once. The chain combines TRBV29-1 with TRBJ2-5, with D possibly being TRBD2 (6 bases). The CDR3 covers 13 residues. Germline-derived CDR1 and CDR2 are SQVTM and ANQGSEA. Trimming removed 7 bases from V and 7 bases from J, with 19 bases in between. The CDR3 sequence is CSADASAGGTQYF. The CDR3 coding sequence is TGCAGCGCCGACGCTAGCGCCGGGGGGACCCAGTACTTC.

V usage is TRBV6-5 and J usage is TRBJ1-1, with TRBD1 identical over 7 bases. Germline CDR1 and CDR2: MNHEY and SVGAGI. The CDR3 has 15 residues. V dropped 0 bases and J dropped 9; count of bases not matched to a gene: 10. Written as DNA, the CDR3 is TGTGCCAGCAGTTACTCGAGAGTTACGGGACAGAAAGCTTTCTTT. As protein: CASSYSRVTGQKAFF.

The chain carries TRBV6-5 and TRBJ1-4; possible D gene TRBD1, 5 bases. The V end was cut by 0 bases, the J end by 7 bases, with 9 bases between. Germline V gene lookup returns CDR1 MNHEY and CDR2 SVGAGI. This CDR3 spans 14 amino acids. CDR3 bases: TGTGCCAGCAGTTACTCCCACGGGGGTGAAAAACTGTTTTTT. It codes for CASSYSHGGEKLFF.

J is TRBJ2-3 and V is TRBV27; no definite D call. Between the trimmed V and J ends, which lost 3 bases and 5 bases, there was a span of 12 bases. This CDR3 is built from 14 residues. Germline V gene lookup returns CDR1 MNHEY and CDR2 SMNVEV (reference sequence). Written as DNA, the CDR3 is TGTGCCAGCAGTTTCTCACCAATGAGAGATACGCAGTATTTT. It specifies CASSFSPMRDTQYF.

The CDR3 reads CASSLVPTDRMRSDEQFF. As DNA, the CDR3 is TGTGCCAGCAGCTTAGTTCCTACGGACAGGATGCGGAGTGATGAGCAGTTCTTC. This rearrangement joins TRBV7-6 to TRBJ2-1, with 7 positions matching TRBD1. Germline V gene sequence: CDR1 SGHVS, CDR2 FNYEAQ. V lost 1 base to trimming and J lost 8 bases; unmatched junction nucleotides: 17. The length of the CDR3 is 18 residues.

The CDR3 protein is CASSEGGQGNQPQHF. CDR3 nucleotides: TGTGCCAGCAGTGAAGGGGGACAGGGCAATCAGCCCCAGCATTTT. This chain connects TRBV2 to TRBJ1-5; 8 nucleotides line up with TRBD1. The length of the CDR3 is 15 residues. Germline V gene lookup returns CDR1 SNHLY and CDR2 FYNNEI. The junction had 1 base not matched to a gene; V was cut back by 1 base and J by 2 bases.

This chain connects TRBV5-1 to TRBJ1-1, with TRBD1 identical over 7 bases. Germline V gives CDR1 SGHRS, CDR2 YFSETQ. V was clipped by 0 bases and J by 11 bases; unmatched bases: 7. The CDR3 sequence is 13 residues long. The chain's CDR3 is CASSLGDRERAFF. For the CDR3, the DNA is TGCGCCAGCAGCTTGGGTGACAGGGAACGGGCTTTCTTT.

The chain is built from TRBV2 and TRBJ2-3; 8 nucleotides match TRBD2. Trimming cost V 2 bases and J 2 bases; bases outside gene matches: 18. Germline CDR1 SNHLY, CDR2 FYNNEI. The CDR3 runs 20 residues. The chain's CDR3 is CASSEPELELAVHNTDTQYF. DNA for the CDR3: TGTGCCAGCAGTGAACCCGAACTCGAACTAGCGGTTCATAACACAGATACGCAGTATTTT.

Here the CDR3 reads CSVDRQLEQFF. In nucleotides, the CDR3 is TGCAGTGTGGACAGGCAACTGGAGCAGTTCTTC. The genes are TRBV20-1 and TRBJ2-1, with TRBD1 identical over 7 bases. Trimming at V came to 7 bases and at J to 10 bases, leaving 7 bases not matched to a gene. There are 11 residues in the CDR3. Looked up from germline, CDR1 is DFQATT and CDR2 is SNEGSKA (reference sequence).

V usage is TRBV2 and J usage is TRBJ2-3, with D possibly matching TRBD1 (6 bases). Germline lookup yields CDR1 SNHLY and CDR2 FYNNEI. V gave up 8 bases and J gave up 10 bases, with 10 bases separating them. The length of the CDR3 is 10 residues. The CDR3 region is CASLEGAQYF. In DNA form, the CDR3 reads TGTGCCAGCCTTGAGGGGGCGCAGTATTTT.

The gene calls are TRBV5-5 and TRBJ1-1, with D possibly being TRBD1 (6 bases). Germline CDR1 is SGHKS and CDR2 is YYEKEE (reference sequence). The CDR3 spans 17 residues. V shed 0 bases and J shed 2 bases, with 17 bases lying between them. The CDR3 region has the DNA TGTGCCAGCAGCTTGGAACCCCAGGGGCATGGAAACACTGAAGCTTTCTTT. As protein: CASSLEPQGHGNTEAFF.

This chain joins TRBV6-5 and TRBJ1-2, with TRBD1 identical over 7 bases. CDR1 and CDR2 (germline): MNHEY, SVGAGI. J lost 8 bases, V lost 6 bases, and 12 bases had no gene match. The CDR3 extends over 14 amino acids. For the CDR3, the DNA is TGTGCCAGCAGCTCTGGACAGGATCTAAAGGGCTACACCTTC. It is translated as CASSSGQDLKGYTF.

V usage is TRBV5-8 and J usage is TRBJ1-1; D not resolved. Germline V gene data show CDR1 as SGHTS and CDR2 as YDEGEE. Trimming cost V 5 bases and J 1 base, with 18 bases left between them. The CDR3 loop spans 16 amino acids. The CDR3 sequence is CASRSKISVGNTEAFF. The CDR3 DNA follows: TGTGCCAGCAGATCCAAGATAAGCGTGGGGAACACTGAAGCTTTCTTT.

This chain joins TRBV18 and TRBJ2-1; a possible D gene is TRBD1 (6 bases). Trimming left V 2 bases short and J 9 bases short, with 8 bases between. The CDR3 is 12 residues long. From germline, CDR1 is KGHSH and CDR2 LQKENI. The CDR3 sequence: CASSPGGVEQFF. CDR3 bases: TGTGCCAGCTCACCAGGGGGCGTTGAGCAGTTCTTC.

Here the CDR3 reads CASSVRTSGSPFTYEQYF. The CDR3, as DNA: TGTGCCAGCAGCGTTAGGACTAGCGGGAGTCCATTTACCTACGAGCAGTACTTC. The V call is TRBV7-8, the J call TRBJ2-7, with TRBD2 matching 13 bases. Germline CDR1 SGHVS, CDR2 FQNEAQ. Germline trimming cut 5 bases from V and 2 bases from J; bases unmatched to any gene: 12. This CDR3 has 18 residues. The variable domain in full, completed from reference TRBV7-8 and TRBJ2-7, reads GAGVSQSPRYKVAKRGQDVALRCDPISGHVSLFWYQQALGQGPEFLTYFQNEAQLDKSGLPSDRFFAERPEGSVSTLKIQRTQQEDSAVYLCASSVRTSGSPFTYEQYFGPGTRLTVT.

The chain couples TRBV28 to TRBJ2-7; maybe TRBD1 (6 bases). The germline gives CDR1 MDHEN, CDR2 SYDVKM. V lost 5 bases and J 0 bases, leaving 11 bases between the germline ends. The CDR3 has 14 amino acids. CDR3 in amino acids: CASSRDTPSYEQYF. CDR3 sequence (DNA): TGTGCCAGCAGTCGGGACACCCCCTCCTACGAGCAGTACTTC.

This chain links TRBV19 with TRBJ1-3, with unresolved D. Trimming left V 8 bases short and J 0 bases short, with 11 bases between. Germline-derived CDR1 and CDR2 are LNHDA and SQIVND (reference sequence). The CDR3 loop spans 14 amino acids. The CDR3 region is CASEDGSSGNTIYF. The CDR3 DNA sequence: TGTGCCAGTGAAGACGGGAGCTCTGGAAACACCATATATTTT.

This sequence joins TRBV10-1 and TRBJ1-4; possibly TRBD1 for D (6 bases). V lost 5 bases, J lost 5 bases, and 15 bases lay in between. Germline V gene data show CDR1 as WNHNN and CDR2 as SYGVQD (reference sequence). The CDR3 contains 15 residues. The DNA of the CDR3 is TGCGCCAGCAGTCCGGGTGGGGGCGGAAATGAAAAACTGTTTTTT. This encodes CASSPGGGGNEKLFF.